One sample yielded the 6 T cell receptor beta chains listed below, sequenced in a study of blood T cells in healthy people across ages. PCR was performed a second time for about 6 to 11 cycles using a sample-barcoded 5' primer and a J-beta primer mix. Using its own MiXCR run on the 5' RACE reads, TCRdb lists one record per CDR3 protein. This sample has nearly 1 million distinct CDR3 sequences, with 51% found just once. Sequencing was done on a sample of blood. All receptors come from a woman between 55 and 75 years old in good health.

This chain links TRBV4-3 with TRBJ2-3; maybe TRBD1 (5 bases). The V gene's germline CDR1 is LGHNA and CDR2 YSLEER. Trimming stripped 4 bases from V and 2 bases from J, with 10 bases between. The CDR3 spans 14 residues. The CDR3 loop is CASSLGAFTDTQYF. For the CDR3, the DNA is TGCGCCAGCAGCCTAGGGGCCTTCACAGATACGCAGTATTTT.

The rearrangement joins TRBV25-1 to TRBJ2-3, with D possibly matching TRBD1 (5 bases). Trimming took off 3 bases at V and 11 bases at J, with 12 bases between the two ends. Germline CDR1 and CDR2: MGHDK and SYGVNS. The CDR3 sequence is 12 residues long. CDR3 coding DNA: TGTGCCAGCAGTGACTCAGGGATTGGGCAGTATTTT. Translation gives CASSDSGIGQYF.

This CDR3 is CASSPMRERYNEQYF. DNA of the CDR3: TGTGCCAGCAGCCCTATGAGGGAGCGTTATAATGAGCAGTACTTC. The V and J genes are TRBV14 and TRBJ2-5; possibly TRBD2 for D (5 bases). Germline CDR1 SGHDN, CDR2 FVKESK. The CDR3 is 15 amino acids. Trimming removed 4 bases at V and 11 bases at J, with 23 bases between.

The chain combines TRBV14 with TRBJ2-7; 14 bases line up with TRBD2. The CDR3 is made up of 16 amino acids. Per the germline V gene, CDR1 is SGHDN and CDR2 is FVKESK. The J segment lost 2 bases and the V segment lost 4 bases, leaving 4 bases of the junction unmatched. The CDR3 spells CASSPLTSGRAYEQYF. The CDR3, as DNA: TGTGCCAGCAGCCCTTTGACTAGCGGGAGGGCCTACGAGCAGTACTTC.

This clonotype was found once. The CDR3 DNA reads TGTGCCAGCAGCCCCTCGACTAGCGGGAGTAATGAGCAGTTCTTC. This gives the protein CASSPSTSGSNEQFF. The chain is built from TRBV7-3 and TRBJ2-1; the match to TRBD2 covers 12 bases. The length of the CDR3 is 15 residues. Germline V gene sequence: CDR1 SGHTA, CDR2 FQGTGA. V dropped 5 bases and J dropped 7; count of bases not matched to a gene: 6.

The sample holds a few counts of this clonotype. J is TRBJ2-4 and V is TRBV18, with TRBD2 matching 9 bases. With V trimmed by 3 bases and J by 5 bases, 2 bases remained unmatched. The CDR3 is made up of 14 amino acids. Looked up from germline, CDR1 is KGHSH and CDR2 is LQKENI. The CDR3 is CASSPQRGENIQYF. The DNA of the CDR3 is TGTGCCAGCTCACCCCAGCGGGGGGAAAACATTCAGTACTTC.